These 26 T cell receptor beta chains were all obtained from the same sample, sequenced in a study of CXCR3-negative and CXCR3-positive naive CD8 T cells. Study-level points and caveats: Relative to CXCR3-negative naive cells, CXCR3-positive naive cells had more hydrophobic TRB CDR3s.

TRB cDNA libraries were made by UMI-labeled 5' RACE. With the 5' RACE reads reprocessed, TCRdb shows one record per CDR3 protein and no DNA. This repertoire includes about 51,000 distinct CDR3 sequences. These receptors' targets are unknown. Material for sequencing was naive CXCR3+ CD8+ T cells from blood. As to subset: CD45RO-CCR7+CD27+CD95- naive CD8+ T cells expressing CXCR3 (TNR3+). The receptors here all came from a human donor in good health. Some clones in this sample may be carry-over from other donors' samples.

V and J are TRBV14 and TRBJ2-2; TCRdb gives TRBD2 as the D gene, but with no DNA this cannot be confirmed. The CDR3 spans 17 residues. Germline V CDR1 and CDR2: SGHDN, FVKESK. CDR3 in amino acids: CASSQDHVAGSTGELFF.

The gene calls are TRBV20-1 and TRBJ2-1. CDR1 and CDR2 (germline): DFQATT, SNEGSKA (reference sequence). This CDR3 comprises 14 residues. The CDR3 reads CSALTSDSYNEQFF.

CDR3 sequence reads: CASSFRGDLEQYF. J is TRBJ2-7 and V is TRBV27; with no DNA, the TCRdb D assignment of TRBD1 cannot be verified. The germline V gene encodes CDR1 MNHEY and CDR2 SMNVEV (reference sequence). The length of the CDR3 is 13 residues.

The chain has TRBV28 and TRBJ1-5; TCRdb reports TRBD1, a call that lacks DNA to check it against. The CDR3 sequence is 13 residues long. Germline V gene lookup returns CDR1 MDHEN and CDR2 SYDVKM. The chain's CDR3 is CASSLGRGQPQHF.

J is TRBJ2-3 and V is TRBV7-9; TCRdb names TRBD2, which stays unverified in the absence of DNA. This CDR3 comprises 18 residues. Germline CDR1 SEHNR, CDR2 FQNEAQ (reference sequence). CDR3 sequence reads: CASSLTSVETSGRDTQYF.

This clonotype is called medium-sized based on its frequency. The rearrangement uses TRBV14 and TRBJ2-1; TCRdb proposes TRBD1, but this gene call is untestable without DNA. The CDR3 sequence is 21 residues long. Germline V gives CDR1 SGHDN, CDR2 FVKESK. CDR3 residues: CASSPLGIETGGFTTYNEQFF.

The V gene is TRBV7-8, the J gene TRBJ2-1; TCRdb indicates TRBD2, and absent DNA this call remains unverified. There are 13 residues in the CDR3. The germline gives CDR1 SGHVS, CDR2 FQNEAQ. The CDR3 reads CASSLGGAGGPFF.

The V gene is TRBV5-4, the J gene TRBJ2-2; TCRdb's D call, TRBD1, is unchecked because there is no DNA. CDR3 length equals 17 residues. CDR1 SGHNT and CDR2 YYREEE come from the germline V gene (reference sequence). The CDR3 sequence: CASSLGVTGGSTGELFF.

This sequence joins TRBV6-2 or TRBV6-3 and TRBJ2-7; no DNA is available, so the TRBD2 call from TCRdb remains unchecked. This CDR3 contains 14 residues. Germline lookup yields CDR1 MNHEY and CDR2 SVGEGT. The CDR3 region is CASSFPASSYEQYF.

The J gene is TRBJ2-1, the V gene TRBV7-6; TCRdb's D call, TRBD1, is unchecked because there is no DNA. Germline loops: CDR1 SGHVS, CDR2 FNYEAQ. The CDR3 extends over 16 amino acids. CDR3 sequence: CASTPGGGYSYNEQFF.

The CDR3 spells CASSYGGSEAFF. The rearrangement uses TRBV6-5 and TRBJ1-1; TCRdb names TRBD1, which stays unverified in the absence of DNA. The germline gives CDR1 MNHEY, CDR2 SVGAGI. The CDR3 covers 12 residues.

The CDR3 loop reads CASRPSPHEQYF. V and J are TRBV6-5 and TRBJ2-7; TCRdb names TRBD2, which stays unverified in the absence of DNA. Germline V gene data show CDR1 as MNHEY and CDR2 as SVGAGI. The CDR3 is 12 amino acids.

The V gene is TRBV6-5, the J gene TRBJ2-1; no DNA is available, so the TRBD2 call from TCRdb remains unchecked. The CDR3 contains 15 residues. Germline V gene data show CDR1 as MNHEY and CDR2 as SVGAGI. CDR3 residues: CASSYSSGGANEQFF.

The chain couples TRBV2 to TRBJ2-7; TCRdb's assignment of TRBD1 cannot be checked, as there is no DNA. The CDR3 runs to 13 residues. The germline V gene has CDR1 SNHLY and CDR2 FYNNEI. CDR3 residues: CASRGGEKREQYF.

This CDR3 is CASSLGQGPDTQYF. The chain is built from TRBV7-6 and TRBJ2-3; TCRdb reports TRBD1, a call that lacks DNA to check it against. The CDR3 covers 14 residues. The germline CDR1 and CDR2 sequences are SGHVS and FNYEAQ.

The J gene is TRBJ2-7, the V gene TRBV7-9; TCRdb reports TRBD1, a call that lacks DNA to check it against. The germline CDR1 and CDR2 sequences are SEHNR and FQNEAQ (reference sequence). The CDR3 contains 15 residues. The CDR3 loop is CASSYRATSLDEQYF.

V usage is TRBV29-1 and J usage is TRBJ1-1; the D call from TCRdb, TRBD1, cannot be confirmed without DNA. This CDR3 contains 14 residues. Germline V gene lookup returns CDR1 SQVTM and CDR2 ANQGSEA. CDR3 region: CSAGEGQGYTEAFF. Combining the CDR3 with reference TRBV29-1 and TRBJ1-1 gives the whole variable domain SAVISQKPSRDICQRGTSLTIQCQVDSQVTMMFWYRQQPGQSLTLIATANQGSEATYESGFVIDKFPISRPNLTFSTLTVSNMSPEDSSIYLCSAGEGQGYTEAFFGQGTRLTVV.

The chain links TRBV7-9 to TRBJ2-7; the TCRdb D gene call, TRBD1, has no DNA to confirm it. The germline gives CDR1 SEHNR, CDR2 FQNEAQ (reference sequence). This CDR3 has 13 amino acids. The CDR3 sequence: CASSLGDRGEQYF. Full variable domain (outside the CDR3, taken from reference TRBV7-9 and TRBJ2-7): DTGVSQNPRHKITKRGQNVTFRCDPISEHNRLYWYRQTLGQGPEFLTYFQNEAQLEKSRLLSDRFSAERPKGSFSTLEIQRTEQGDSAMYLCASSLGDRGEQYFGPGTRLTVT.

The V call is TRBV1, the J call TRBJ2-1; without DNA, the TCRdb call of TRBD1 cannot be checked. TRBV1 is labeled a pseudogene. The CDR3 runs to 17 residues. The CDR3: CTSSQEGWTGLYNEQFF.

The chain recombines TRBV6-5 with TRBJ2-1; lacking DNA, the TRBD2 call made by TCRdb goes unchecked. This CDR3 contains 14 residues. Germline V CDR1 and CDR2: MNHEY, SVGAGI. CDR3: CASSYLVGPDEQFF.

The chain recombines TRBV7-3 with TRBJ2-1; the D call of TRBD2 rests on TCRdb alone, since no DNA is present to check it. The CDR3 covers 14 residues. From germline, CDR1 is SGHTA and CDR2 FQGTGA. The CDR3 loop reads CASSLGTSGNEQFF.

The chain joins TRBV7-3 to TRBJ2-3; TCRdb gives TRBD1 as the D gene, but with no DNA this cannot be confirmed. This CDR3 is 13 amino acids long. Germline-derived CDR1 and CDR2 are SGHTA and FQGTGA. The CDR3 sequence: CASRRGSTDTQYF.

The chain uses TRBV28 and TRBJ1-1; there is no DNA to check the TCRdb D call of TRBD1. Germline CDR1 reads MDHEN; CDR2 reads SYDVKM. This CDR3 has 14 residues. CDR3: CASGVGHRNTEAFF. Full variable domain (remainder filled in from reference TRBV28 and TRBJ1-1): DVKVTQSSRYLVKRTGEKVFLECVQDMDHENMFWYRQDPGLGLRLIYFSYDVKMKEKGDIPEGYSVSREKKERFSLILESASTNQTSMYLCASGVGHRNTEAFFGQGTRLTVV.

The rearrangement links TRBV7-2 to TRBJ1-3. Per germline, CDR1 SGHTA and CDR2 FQGNSA. The CDR3 covers 14 residues. The CDR3 protein is CASSPIGSGNTIYF. Using reference TRBV7-2 and TRBJ1-3 for the parts outside the CDR3, the full variable domain is GAGVSQSPSNKVTEKGKDVELRCDPISGHTALYWYRQSLGQGLEFLIYFQGNSAPDKSGLPSDRFSAERTGGSVSTLTIQRTQQEDSAVYLCASSPIGSGNTIYFGEGSWLTVV.

V usage is TRBV2 and J usage is TRBJ2-5; TCRdb selects TRBD1, and the lack of DNA leaves this call unchecked. The CDR3 has 14 residues. Germline assignment: CDR1 SNHLY and CDR2 FYNNEI. CDR3 residues: CASSKGPPGETQYF.

This sequence joins TRBV6-4 and TRBJ2-1; the D call from TCRdb, TRBD2, cannot be confirmed without DNA. The CDR3 is made up of 16 amino acids. Per the germline V gene, CDR1 is MRHNA and CDR2 is SNTAGT. CDR3 sequence: CASSDGLAGGIGEQFF.